Listed here is a single TCR beta chain. This sample is drawn from a study of T cells after yellow fever vaccination. Trimming took off 3 bases at V and 0 bases at J, with 18 bases between the two ends. The germline gives CDR1 SQVTM, CDR2 ANQGSEA. The CDR3 contains 16 residues. In TCRdb, the 5' RACE reads were re-called with MiXCR into one record per CDR3 protein. In the table there are under 600,000 distinct CDR3 sequences, about a fifth of which are singletons. The receptor comes from a man younger than 35 who received the YFV17D yellow fever vaccine. Sequences were derived from PBMCs, sampled roughly 23 days after the first yellow fever vaccination. The V gene is TRBV29-1, the J gene TRBJ2-7; possible D gene TRBD2, 6 bases. This CDR3 is CSVEMGRRGGSYEQYF. CDR3 in DNA: TGCAGCGTTGAGATGGGCCGGCGGGGCGGCTCCTACGAGCAGTACTTC.